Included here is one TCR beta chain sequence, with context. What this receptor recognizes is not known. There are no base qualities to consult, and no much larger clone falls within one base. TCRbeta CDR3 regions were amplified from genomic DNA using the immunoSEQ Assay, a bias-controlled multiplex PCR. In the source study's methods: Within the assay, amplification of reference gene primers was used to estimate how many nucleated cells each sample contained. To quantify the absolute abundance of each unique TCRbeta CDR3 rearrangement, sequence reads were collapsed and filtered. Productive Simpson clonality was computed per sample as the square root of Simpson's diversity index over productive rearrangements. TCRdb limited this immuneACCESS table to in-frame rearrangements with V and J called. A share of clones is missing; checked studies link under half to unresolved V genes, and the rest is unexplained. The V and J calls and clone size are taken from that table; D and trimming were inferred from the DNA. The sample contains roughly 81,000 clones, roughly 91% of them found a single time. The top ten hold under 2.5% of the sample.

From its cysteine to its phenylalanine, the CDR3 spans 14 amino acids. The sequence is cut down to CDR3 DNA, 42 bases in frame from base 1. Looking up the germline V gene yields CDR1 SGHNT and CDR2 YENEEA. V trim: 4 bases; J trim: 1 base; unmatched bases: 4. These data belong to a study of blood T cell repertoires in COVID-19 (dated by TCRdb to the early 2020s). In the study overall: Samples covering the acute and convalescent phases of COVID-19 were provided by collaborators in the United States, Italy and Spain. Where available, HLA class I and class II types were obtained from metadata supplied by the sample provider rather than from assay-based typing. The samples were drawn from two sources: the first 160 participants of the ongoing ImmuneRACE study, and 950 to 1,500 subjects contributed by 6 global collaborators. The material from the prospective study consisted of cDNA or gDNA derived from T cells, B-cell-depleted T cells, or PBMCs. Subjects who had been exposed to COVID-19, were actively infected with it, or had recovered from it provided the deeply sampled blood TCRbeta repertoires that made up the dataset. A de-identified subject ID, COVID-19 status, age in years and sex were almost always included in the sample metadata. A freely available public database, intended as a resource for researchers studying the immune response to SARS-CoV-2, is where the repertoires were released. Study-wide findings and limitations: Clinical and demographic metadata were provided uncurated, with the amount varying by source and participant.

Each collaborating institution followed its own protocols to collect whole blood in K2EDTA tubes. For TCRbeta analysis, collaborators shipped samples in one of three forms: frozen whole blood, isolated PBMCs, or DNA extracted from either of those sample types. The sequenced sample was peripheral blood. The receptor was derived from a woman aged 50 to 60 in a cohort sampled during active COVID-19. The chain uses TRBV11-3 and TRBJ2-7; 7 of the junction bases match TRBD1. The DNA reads TGTGCCAGCAGCTCGGCAGGGGGATCCTACGAGCAGTACTTC. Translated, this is CASSSAGGSYEQYF.